This TCR beta chain was captured by sequencing in a study of OX40 agonist ivuxolimab in advanced cancers. The method was immunoSEQ multiplex PCR; TCRdb's version includes in-frame clones alone and lacks a portion of them. The sample gives fewer than 120,000 clones, approximately 90% of which show up once; less than 0.35% is in the top ten. Germline CDR1 reads SGHRS; CDR2 reads YFSETQ. V lost 0 bases and J lost 4, with 7 bases in between. CDR3 length equals 13 residues. Sequencing was performed on CD4+ or CD8+ T cells sorted from blood, taken in a trial of the OX40 agonist ivuxolimab. The chain couples TRBV5-1 to TRBJ2-5; D ambiguous. The clonotype comes from an adult with an advanced solid tumor such as melanoma, head and neck, liver or kidney cancer. The CDR3 region has the DNA TGCGCCAGCAGCTTGGCGGAGCGAGAGACCCAGTACTTC. It encodes CASSLAERETQYF.